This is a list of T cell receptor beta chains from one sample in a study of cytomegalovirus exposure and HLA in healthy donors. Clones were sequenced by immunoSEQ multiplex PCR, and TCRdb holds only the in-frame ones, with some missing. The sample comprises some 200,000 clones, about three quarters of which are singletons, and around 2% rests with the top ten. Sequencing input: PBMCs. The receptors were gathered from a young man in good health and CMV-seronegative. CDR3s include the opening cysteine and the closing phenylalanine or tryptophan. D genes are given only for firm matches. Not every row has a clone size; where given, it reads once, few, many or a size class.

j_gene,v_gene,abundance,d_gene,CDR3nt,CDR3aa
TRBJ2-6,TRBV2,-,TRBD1,TGTGCCAAGACAGGGGACCACTCTGGGGCCAACGTCCTGACTTTC,CAKTGDHSGANVLTF
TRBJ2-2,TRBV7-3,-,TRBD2,TGTGCCAGCAGCTCCGGACTAGCGGGAGGGCCGGGGACCGGGGAGCTGTTTTTT,CASSSGLAGGPGTGELFF
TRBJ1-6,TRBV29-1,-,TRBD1,TGCAGCGTTTTGACAGGGGATAATTCACCCCTCCACTTT,CSVLTGDNSPLHF
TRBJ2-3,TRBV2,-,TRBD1,TGTGCCAGCAGCTGGGGACAGAGCACAGATACGCAGTATTTT,CASSWGQSTDTQYF
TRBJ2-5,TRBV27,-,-,TGTGCCAGCAGTTCAGGGGTGGAGACCCAGTACTTC,CASSSGVETQYF
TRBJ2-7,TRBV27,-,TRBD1,TGTGCCACCTCACAGGGGGTCGAGCAGTACTTC,CATSQGVEQYF
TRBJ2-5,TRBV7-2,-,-,TGTGCCAGCAGCTTAGACCGGGGGGAGACCCAGTACTTC,CASSLDRGETQYF
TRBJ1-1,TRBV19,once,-,TGTGCCAGTCGAGGCCAACCCGATGTTGAAGCTTTCTTT,CASRGQPDVEAFF
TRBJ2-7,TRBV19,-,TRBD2,TGTGCCAGTAGTATATGGGGGACTAGCATGTACGAGCAGTACTTC,CASSIWGTSMYEQYF
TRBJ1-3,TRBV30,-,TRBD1,TGTGGTCTCGGGACAGGGGCTGGAAACACCATATATTTT,CGLGTGAGNTIYF
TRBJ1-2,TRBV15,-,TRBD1,TGTGCCACCAGCATGGGAGGGACAGGGGGCGCGAACTATGGCTACACCTTC,CATSMGGTGGANYGYTF
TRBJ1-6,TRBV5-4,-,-,TGTGCCAGCAGCTTGGAGATTGGGACACTATCTGCCAATTCACCCCTCCACTTT,CASSLEIGTLSANSPLHF
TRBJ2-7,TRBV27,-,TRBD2,TGTGCCAGCAGTTTACGACCGGGAACGACTAGCGGGGGACCTTACGAGCAGTACTTC,CASSLRPGTTSGGPYEQYF
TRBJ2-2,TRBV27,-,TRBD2,TGTGCCAGCAGTTTTACCAGGAGCGGGAGTGACACCGGGGAGCTGTTTTTT,CASSFTRSGSDTGELFF
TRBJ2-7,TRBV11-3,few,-,TGTGCCAGCAGCCCCCGGGACACCTTCTACGAGCAGTACTTC,CASSPRDTFYEQYF
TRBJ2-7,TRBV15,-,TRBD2,TGTGCCACCAGCAGAGCCGGGACTAGCCGATACGAGCAGTACTTC,CATSRAGTSRYEQYF
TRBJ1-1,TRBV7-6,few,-,TGTGCCAGCAGCCCACTTACAGGAAACACTGAAGCTTTCTTT,CASSPLTGNTEAFF
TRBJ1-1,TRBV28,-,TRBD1,TGTGCCAGCACCACGGGACAGCTGAACACTGAAGCTTTCTTT,CASTTGQLNTEAFF
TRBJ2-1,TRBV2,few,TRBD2,TGTGCCAGCCTGAAGGGGCTAGCGGGGGCGTACAATGAGCAGTTCTTC,CASLKGLAGAYNEQFF
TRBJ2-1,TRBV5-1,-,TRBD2,TGCGCCAGCAGCCCTGGGACTAGCGGAAGGGATGAGCAGTTCTTC,CASSPGTSGRDEQFF
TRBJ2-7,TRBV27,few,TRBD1,TGTGCCAGCAGTTTATCATCCGTCAGGACAGGGCTCTTGTCCTACGAGCAGTACTTC,CASSLSSVRTGLLSYEQYF
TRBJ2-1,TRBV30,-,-,TGTGCCTGGAGTGTACCGAGACGAGGAAACAATGAGCAGTTCTTC,CAWSVPRRGNNEQFF
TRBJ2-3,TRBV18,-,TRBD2,TGTGCCAGCTCACCTCTTGGACTAGCGGGGGGCTACACAGATACGCAGTATTTT,CASSPLGLAGGYTDTQYF
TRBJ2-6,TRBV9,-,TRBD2,TGTGCCAGCAGCGTAGCGCCGGGACTAGCGGGGGGGGCTGGGGCCAACGTCCTGACTTTC,CASSVAPGLAGGAGANVLTF
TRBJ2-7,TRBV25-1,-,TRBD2,TGTGCCAGCAGTGACTCTACCCTAGCGGGGGTCTCCTACGAGCAGTACTTC,CASSDSTLAGVSYEQYF
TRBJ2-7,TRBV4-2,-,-,TGTGCCAGCAGCCAGGCGACAGATACCTACGAGCAGTACTTC,CASSQATDTYEQYF
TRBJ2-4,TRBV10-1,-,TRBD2,TGCGCCAGCAGTGAGCTCCGACAATGGACTAGCGGACTAGCCAAAAACATTCAGTACTTC,CASSELRQWTSGLAKNIQYF
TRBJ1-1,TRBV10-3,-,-,TGTGCCATCAGGGGGGACACTTTGAACACTGAAGCTTTCTTT,CAIRGDTLNTEAFF
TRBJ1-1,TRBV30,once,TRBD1,TGTGCCTGGAACCAGGGGGCGCGGGCTGAAGCTTTCTTT,CAWNQGARAEAFF
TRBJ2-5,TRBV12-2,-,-,TGTGCAAGTCGCGGGGGCCAGCTACAAGAGACCCAGTACTTC,CASRGGQLQETQYF
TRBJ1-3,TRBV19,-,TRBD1,TGTGCCAGTAGGCACAGGGGGTCTGGAAACACCATATATTTT,CASRHRGSGNTIYF
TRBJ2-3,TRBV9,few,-,TGTGCCAGCAGCGTAAATAGCGGCTATGGCACAGATACGCAGTATTTT,CASSVNSGYGTDTQYF
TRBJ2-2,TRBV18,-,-,TGTGCCAGCTCACCCCAGGACACCGGGGAGCTGTTTTTT,CASSPQDTGELFF
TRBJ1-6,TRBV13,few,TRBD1,TGTGCCAGCAGCTCGGGACAGGGATGGGGGCGGAATTCACCCCTCCACTTT,CASSSGQGWGRNSPLHF
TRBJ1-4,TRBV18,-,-,TGTGCCAGCTCACAAGGGACTTCGTCTAATGAAAAACTGTTTTTT,CASSQGTSSNEKLFF
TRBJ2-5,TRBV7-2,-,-,TGTGCCAGCAGCTTACAAACAGGACAAGAGACCCAGTACTTC,CASSLQTGQETQYF
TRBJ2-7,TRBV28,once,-,TGTGCCAGCAGTTTCCAGCGTTTCGAGCAGTACTTC,CASSFQRFEQYF
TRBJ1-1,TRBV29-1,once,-,TGCAGCGTTGCATTGGGGGCCCGGACTGAAGCTTTCTTT,CSVALGARTEAFF
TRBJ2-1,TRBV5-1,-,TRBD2,TGCGCCAGCAGCTTGGAAGCCTGGGGGGGCAATGAGCAGTTCTTC,CASSLEAWGGNEQFF
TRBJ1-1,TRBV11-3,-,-,TGTGCCAGCAGCTTGGGCGACACTGAAGCTTTCTTT,CASSLGDTEAFF
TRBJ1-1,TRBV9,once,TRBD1,TGTGCCAGCAGCGTTGGGGGACAGGGGGTAGGTGAAGCTTTCTTT,CASSVGGQGVGEAFF
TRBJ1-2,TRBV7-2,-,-,TGTGCCAGCAGCTTGAGACAGGAATGGTATGGCTACACCTTC,CASSLRQEWYGYTF
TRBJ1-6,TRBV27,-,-,TGTGCCAGCAGCCCCCGAATGTTCCGGGCCCGGGGGGTATCAATGGCGGCCCTCCACTTT,CASSPRMFRARGVSMAALHF
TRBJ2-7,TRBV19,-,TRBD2,TGTGCCAGTAGTATTGGATGGGACGGGGACTACTACGAGCAGTACTTC,CASSIGWDGDYYEQYF
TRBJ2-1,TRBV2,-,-,TGTGCCAGCATTCTACCCCTAGGTCAAGACTACAATGAGCAGTTCTTC,CASILPLGQDYNEQFF
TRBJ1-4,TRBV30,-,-,TGTGCCTGGAGTAGCGGAACAGTAGATGAAAAACTGTTTTTT,CAWSSGTVDEKLFF
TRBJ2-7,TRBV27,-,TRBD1,TGTGCCAGCAGTTATTCGGGACAGTACGACGAGCAGTACTTC,CASSYSGQYDEQYF
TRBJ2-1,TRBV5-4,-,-,TGTGCCAGCAGCTTGGACAGCCACTCCTACAATGAGCAGTTCTTC,CASSLDSHSYNEQFF
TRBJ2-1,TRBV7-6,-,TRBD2,TGTGCCAGCAGCTTAAACCGTCCTAGCGGGGGCCCAACTCTTAGCTCCTACAATGAGCAGTTCTTC,CASSLNRPSGGPTLSSYNEQFF
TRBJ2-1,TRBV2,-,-,TGTGCCAGCAGTGTGCTACAGGCACAAACGCCGGGTGTCACTGAGCAGTTCTTC,CASSVLQAQTPGVTEQFF